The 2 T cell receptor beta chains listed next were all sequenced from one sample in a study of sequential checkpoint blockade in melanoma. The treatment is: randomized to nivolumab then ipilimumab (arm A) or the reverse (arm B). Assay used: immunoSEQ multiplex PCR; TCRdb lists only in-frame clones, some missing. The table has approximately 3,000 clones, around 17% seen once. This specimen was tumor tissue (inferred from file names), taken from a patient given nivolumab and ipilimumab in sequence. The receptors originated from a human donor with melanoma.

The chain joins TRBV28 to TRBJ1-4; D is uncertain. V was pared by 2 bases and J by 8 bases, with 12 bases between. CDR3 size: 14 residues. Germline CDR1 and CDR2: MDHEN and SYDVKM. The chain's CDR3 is CASSLRKKREKLFF. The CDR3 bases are TGTGCCAGCAGTTTAAGAAAAAAGCGGGAAAAACTGTTTTTT.

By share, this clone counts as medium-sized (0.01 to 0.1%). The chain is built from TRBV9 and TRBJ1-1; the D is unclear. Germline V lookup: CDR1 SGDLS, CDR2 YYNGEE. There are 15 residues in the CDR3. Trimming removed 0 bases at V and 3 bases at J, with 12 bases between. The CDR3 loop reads CASSVGGSADTEAFF. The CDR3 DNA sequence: TGTGCCAGCAGCGTAGGAGGTTCCGCGGACACTGAAGCTTTCTTT.